The clone carrying this T cell receptor (beta chain) was seen repeatedly, ten times or more. The data stem from a study of T-cell reconstitution after alpha-beta-depleted transplantation in children. In germline, CDR1 is SEHNR, CDR2 FQNEAQ (reference sequence). The CDR3 extends over 14 amino acids. Trimming pared 5 bases from V and 4 bases from J, leaving 15 bases between. Preparation of the TCRbeta library involved a method that used unique molecular identifiers. TCRdb passed the PCR reads through MiXCR, listing each CDR3 protein once. The sample contains 330,000 or so distinct CDR3 sequences, about a tenth of which appear only once.

This specimen was PBMCs from the stem cell graft donor, taken from the stem cell graft. The chain employs TRBV7-9 and TRBJ2-7, with D perhaps given as TRBD1 or TRBD2 (5 bases each). The sequence derives from a human donor who donated a stem cell graft to a child with acute lymphoblastic leukemia. CDR3 nucleotide sequence: TGTGCCAGCAGCGGCCGGGACGGATTGTACGAGCAGTACTTC. Encoded protein: CASSGRDGLYEQYF.